The 30 T cell receptor beta chains reported below all come from one sample, sequenced in a study of shared clonotypes between healthy human individuals. The table came from immunoSEQ multiplex PCR; TCRdb's copy has only in-frame clones and leaves some out. In the table there are about 2,200,000 clones, about 93% of which are singletons. Naive CD8 populations comprised CD45RO-negative cells positively selected for CCR7, excluding terminally differentiated effector memory CD45RA+ cells. The sample was naive CD8+ T cells from PBMCs. The receptors derive from a man younger than 35 in good health. Some clones in this sample may be carry-over from other donors' samples.

V usage is TRBV28 and J usage is TRBJ1-2; D perhaps matches TRBD1 (5 bases). The germline V gene encodes CDR1 MDHEN and CDR2 SYDVKM. This CDR3 is 14 amino acids long. V was trimmed by 6 bases and J by 4 bases, leaving 15 bases between them. The CDR3 DNA reads as TGTGCCAGCAGCCTCCTGGGGGTTTCCTATGGCTACACCTTC. Amino acid sequence: CASSLLGVSYGYTF.

V and J are TRBV5-1 and TRBJ2-5, with 7 bases that match TRBD1. The CDR3 spans 14 residues. Germline assignment: CDR1 SGHRS and CDR2 YFSETQ. The J segment lost 1 base and the V segment lost 2 bases, leaving 2 bases of the junction unmatched. CDR3 in amino acids: CASSFRQGQETQYF. CDR3 sequence (DNA): TGCGCCAGCAGCTTCAGACAGGGCCAAGAGACCCAGTACTTC.

The chain links TRBV29-1 to TRBJ1-2; 9 bases are shared with TRBD1. CDR3 length equals 15 residues. Germline CDR1 and CDR2: SQVTM and ANQGSEA. V shed 3 bases and J 2 bases; nucleotides not matched to a gene: 7. The CDR3 spells CSVDRGQGPNYGYTF. The CDR3 DNA reads as TGCAGCGTTGATAGGGGACAGGGCCCAAACTATGGCTACACCTTC.

The V gene is TRBV6-5, the J gene TRBJ2-1, with 7 bases that match TRBD2. CDR3 length equals 13 residues. Looked up from germline, CDR1 is MNHEY and CDR2 is SVGAGI. The J segment lost 7 bases and the V segment lost 5 bases, leaving 5 bases of the junction unmatched. CDR3 sequence reads: CASSRYGGNEQFF. The DNA for the CDR3 is TGTGCCAGCAGTCGATACGGGGGGAATGAGCAGTTCTTC.

This chain links TRBV4-3 with TRBJ1-2; 11 bases fit TRBD1. The junction had 16 bases not matched to a gene; V was cut back by 4 bases and J by 3 bases. This CDR3 spans 19 amino acids. Germline CDR1 and CDR2: LGHNA and YSLEER. The CDR3 DNA reads as TGCGCCAGCAGCCCGGGGGAAACCCGGACAGGGGGCCCGGACTATGGCTACACCTTC. This sequence encodes CASSPGETRTGGPDYGYTF.

V and J are TRBV7-9 and TRBJ2-7, with 7 bases identical to TRBD2. The germline V gene has CDR1 SEHNR and CDR2 FQNEAQ (reference sequence). This CDR3 comprises 12 residues. V shed 3 bases and J 7 bases; nucleotides not matched to a gene: 3. The DNA of the CDR3 is TGTGCCAGCAGCTTCCAACTAGCGGAGCAGTACTTC. This sequence encodes CASSFQLAEQYF.

The chain recombines TRBV27 with TRBJ2-5; maybe TRBD1 (6 bases). Germline values: CDR1 MNHEY, CDR2 SMNVEV (reference sequence). CDR3 length: 14 residues. Trimming removed 4 bases at V and 4 bases at J, with 13 bases between. The CDR3, as DNA: TGTGCCAGCAGTTACTTCGGACAGAGAGAGACCCAGTACTTC. Translated: CASSYFGQRETQYF.

The genes are TRBV28 and TRBJ2-1; either TRBD1 or TRBD2 may fit D (5 bases each). The CDR3 is 15 residues long. Germline V gives CDR1 MDHEN, CDR2 SYDVKM. Deletions cut 4 bases from V and 7 bases from J, with 17 bases between. CDR3 residues: CASSYPGARVNEQFF. CDR3 sequence (DNA): TGTGCCAGCAGTTATCCCGGGGCCAGGGTAAATGAGCAGTTCTTC. The whole variable domain, filled in from reference TRBV28 and TRBJ2-1, reads DVKVTQSSRYLVKRTGEKVFLECVQDMDHENMFWYRQDPGLGLRLIYFSYDVKMKEKGDIPEGYSVSREKKERFSLILESASTNQTSMYLCASSYPGARVNEQFFGPGTRLTVL.

The CDR3 reads CASSAASGTYNEQFF. The CDR3 nucleotides read TGTGCCAGCAGTGCAGCTAGCGGGACGTACAATGAGCAGTTCTTC. This chain joins TRBV2 and TRBJ2-1; TRBD2 matches at 9 bases. J lost 4 bases, V lost 4 bases, and 5 bases had no gene match. CDR1 and CDR2 from the germline V gene are SNHLY and FYNNEI. CDR3 length: 15 amino acids.

This rearrangement joins TRBV5-1 to TRBJ2-7, with D unclear. V was pared by 2 bases and J by 5 bases, with 11 bases between. This CDR3 contains 13 residues. Germline CDR1 and CDR2: SGHRS and YFSETQ. CDR3 DNA sequence: TGCGCCAGCAGCTTAAATTACAGCGACGAGCAGTACTTC. Translated: CASSLNYSDEQYF.

V usage is TRBV4-1 and J usage is TRBJ2-3; the D call may be TRBD1 or TRBD2 (5 bases each). The CDR3 has 15 residues. The germline CDR1 and CDR2 sequences are MGHRA and YSYEKL. Trimming took 0 bases from V and 4 from J, leaving 11 bases between them. Written as DNA, the CDR3 is TGCGCCAGCAGCCAAGAGTCCTCGGGGCCAGATACGCAGTATTTT. Translated, it gives CASSQESSGPDTQYF.

The chain recombines TRBV28 with TRBJ1-5, with 9 bases that match TRBD1. V gave up 5 bases and J gave up 3 bases; unmatched junction bases: 14. The CDR3 runs 18 residues. The germline V gene encodes CDR1 MDHEN and CDR2 SYDVKM. CDR3 region: CASSLPLGTGPTNQPQHF. Here the CDR3 DNA reads TGTGCCAGCAGTCTCCCCCTCGGGACAGGGCCCACCAATCAGCCCCAGCATTTT.

The chain recombines TRBV2 with TRBJ2-7; D perhaps matches TRBD1 (5 bases). This CDR3 spans 14 amino acids. Between the trimmed V and J ends, which lost 3 bases and 3 bases, there was a span of 12 bases. CDR1 is SNHLY and CDR2 is FYNNEI in the germline V gene. CDR3: CASSDTPGLYEQYF. The CDR3 DNA follows: TGTGCCAGCAGTGATACTCCAGGGCTCTACGAGCAGTACTTC.

This rearrangement joins TRBV10-2 to TRBJ1-1, with unresolved D. The CDR3 runs to 14 residues. Trimming shortened V by 7 bases and J by 4 bases, and 16 bases separated the two germline ends. Per the germline V gene, CDR1 is WSHSY and CDR2 is SAAADI. The CDR3 nucleotides are TGCGCCAGCAAAGAAAAGTTTGCTTCCACTGAAGCTTTCTTT. This translates into CASKEKFASTEAFF.

The chain carries TRBV5-4 and TRBJ1-2; a possible D gene is TRBD1 (6 bases). There are 12 residues in the CDR3. Germline V gene sequence: CDR1 SGHNT, CDR2 YYREEE (reference sequence). With 5 bases removed from V and 7 bases from J, the gap between germline ends came to 12 bases. The CDR3 reads CASRRGGSGYTF. CDR3 bases: TGTGCCAGCAGAAGAGGGGGATCTGGCTACACCTTC.

The chain uses TRBV28 and TRBJ2-3; TRBD2 might be the D (5 bases). The CDR3 spans 17 residues. Germline CDR1 reads MDHEN; CDR2 reads SYDVKM. V shed 4 bases and J shed 3 bases, with 20 bases lying between them. The CDR3 sequence: CASSSSEERDGTDTQYF. CDR3 sequence (DNA): TGTGCCAGCAGTTCCTCAGAGGAGAGGGATGGAACAGATACGCAGTATTTT.

This clone was counted once. The CDR3 region is CASAPIGTGSHNEQFF. For the CDR3, the DNA is TGTGCCAGCGCCCCCATAGGGACAGGGTCCCACAATGAGCAGTTCTTC. The J gene is TRBJ2-1, the V gene TRBV27, with TRBD1 matching 9 bases. V was clipped by 8 bases and J by 5 bases; unmatched bases: 13. This CDR3 region has 16 residues. CDR1 and CDR2 from the germline V gene are MNHEY and SMNVEV (reference sequence).

Remarks on this clone: The junction and the germline gene differ at one end; a read error may be behind it. V and J are TRBV5-8 and TRBJ2-7; D is unclear. Germline V CDR1 and CDR2: SGHTS, YDEGEE. The CDR3 is 9 amino acids. The CDR3 region is CASSQFLDF. CDR3 nucleotide sequence: TGTGCCAGCAGCCAATTCCTAGACTTC.

The rearrangement joins TRBV4-1 to TRBJ2-5; D remains unclear. Germline V lookup: CDR1 MGHRA, CDR2 YSYEKL. The CDR3 consists of 14 residues. V was clipped by 2 bases and J by 2 bases, with 9 bases between them. CDR3 DNA: TGCGCCAGCAGCCAATTACTAAGTCAAGAGACCCAGTACTTC. Its protein is CASSQLLSQETQYF.

This rearrangement joins TRBV2 to TRBJ1-2; D is perhaps TRBD1 (6 bases). V lost 9 bases and J lost 3, with 14 bases in between. This CDR3 comprises 13 residues. Germline V gene lookup returns CDR1 SNHLY and CDR2 FYNNEI. DNA for the CDR3: TGTGCCAGACTCTCTAGGACAGACTATGGCTACACCTTC. This sequence encodes CARLSRTDYGYTF.

The chain combines TRBV11-2 with TRBJ2-1; 8 bases align to TRBD2. The CDR3 has 14 residues. Germline lookup yields CDR1 SGHAT and CDR2 FQNNGV. V lost 4 bases to trimming and J lost 6 bases; unmatched junction nucleotides: 5. CDR3 sequence (DNA): TGTGCCAGCAGCTCGGGACTAGTGGGCAATGAGCAGTTCTTC. Its translation: CASSSGLVGNEQFF. Full variable domain (remainder filled in from reference TRBV11-2 and TRBJ2-1): EAGVAQSPRYKIIEKRQSVAFWCNPISGHATLYWYQQILGQGPKLLIQFQNNGVVDDSQLPKDRFSAERLKGVDSTLKIQPAKLEDSAVYLCASSSGLVGNEQFFGPGTRLTVL.

The chain couples TRBV25-1 to TRBJ1-1; D unclear. The ends were cut back, 3 bases at V and 3 bases at J, with 11 bases in the middle. Per germline, CDR1 MGHDK and CDR2 SYGVNS. CDR3 length: 14 residues. The DNA for the CDR3 is TGTGCCAGCAGTGATAAGGGTTTTGACACTGAAGCTTTCTTT. It codes for CASSDKGFDTEAFF.

J is TRBJ2-5 and V is TRBV9, with D perhaps TRBD2 (6 bases). V shed 3 bases and J shed 1 base, with 16 bases lying between them. Per germline, CDR1 SGDLS and CDR2 YYNGEE. The CDR3 is 16 residues long. CDR3 loop: CASSDGGGGIQETQYF. For the CDR3, the DNA is TGTGCCAGCAGCGATGGGGGAGGAGGGATCCAAGAGACCCAGTACTTC.

As concerns this clone: This sample also contains other DNA sequences that code for the same CDR3. The chain joins TRBV7-6 to TRBJ1-1; TRBD1 matches 7 bases. The length of the CDR3 is 16 residues. V gave up 3 bases and J gave up 1 base; unmatched junction bases: 8. Germline V gene data show CDR1 as SGHVS and CDR2 as FNYEAQ. The CDR3 region has the DNA TGTGCCAGCAGCTTCCCGAGGACAGGTGAGAACACTGAAGCTTTCTTT. As protein: CASSFPRTGENTEAFF.

The rearrangement joins TRBV13 to TRBJ2-5; 8 bases line up with TRBD1. The CDR3 consists of 16 residues. CDR1 and CDR2 (germline): PRHDT, FYEKMQ (reference sequence). Trimming at V came to 4 bases and at J to 2 bases, leaving 9 bases not matched to a gene. The chain's CDR3 is CASSSLQTGAQETQYF. CDR3 nucleotide sequence: TGTGCCAGCAGCTCCCTCCAGACAGGGGCACAAGAGACCCAGTACTTC. Looking up the rest from reference TRBV13 and TRBJ2-5 gives the full variable domain: AAGVIQSPRHLIKEKRETATLKCYPIPRHDTVYWYQQGPGQDPQFLISFYEKMQSDKGSIPDRFSAQQFSDYHSELNMSSLELGDSALYFCASSSLQTGAQETQYFGPGTRLLVL.

Notes on this clone: This sample also contains other DNA sequences that code for the same CDR3. This rearrangement joins TRBV28 to TRBJ2-3; TRBD2 matches at 12 bases. J gave up 0 bases and V 5 bases, and 3 bases lay outside the gene matches. The CDR3 runs 16 residues. Germline V CDR1 and CDR2: MDHEN, SYDVKM. DNA for the CDR3: TGTGCCAGCAGTCTAGCGGGAGGGCCAAGCACAGATACGCAGTATTTT. Translating gives CASSLAGGPSTDTQYF.

The V call is TRBV19, the J call TRBJ1-5; D uncertain. CDR1 is LNHDA, CDR2 SQIVND, per germline (reference sequence). This CDR3 has 11 residues. V lost 4 bases and J lost 11, with 9 bases in between. CDR3 nucleotides: TGTGCCAGTAGTACTGCGGGGTCCCAGCATTTT. Translation: CASSTAGSQHF.

CDR3 amino acids: CASSPLAGGTNTGELFF. DNA for the CDR3: TGCGCCAGCAGCCCTCTAGCGGGAGGAACGAACACCGGGGAGCTGTTTTTT. The chain uses TRBV5-1 and TRBJ2-2; 11 bases are shared with TRBD2. This CDR3 is built from 17 residues. Trimming cost V 4 bases and J 0 bases; bases outside gene matches: 5. Germline V lookup: CDR1 SGHRS, CDR2 YFSETQ.

On this clone: Other DNA sequences of this sample code for an identical CDR3. This rearrangement joins TRBV9 to TRBJ2-7, with a possible D match to TRBD1 (5 bases). The length of the CDR3 is 15 residues. V lost 0 bases and J 0 bases, leaving 10 bases between the germline ends. Per germline, CDR1 SGDLS and CDR2 YYNGEE. The CDR3 loop reads CASSVGSGASYEQYF. CDR3 nucleotide sequence: TGTGCCAGCAGCGTAGGGTCTGGGGCCTCCTACGAGCAGTACTTC.

The V call is TRBV11-2, the J call TRBJ2-1; D gene uncertain. V lost 1 base, J lost 8 bases, and 12 bases lay in between. This CDR3 is 14 amino acids long. Germline CDR1 and CDR2: SGHAT and FQNNGV. The chain's CDR3 is CASSLVYYGDEQFF. The CDR3 region has the DNA TGTGCCAGCAGCTTAGTGTACTATGGCGATGAGCAGTTCTTC.